The TCR beta chain under discussion was sequenced for a study of early T cells in non-severe SARS-CoV-2 infection (dated by TCRdb to about 2021). About the full investigation: Bulk RNA from unsorted whole blood was used for TCR sequencing, so alpha and beta chains could not be paired. Summary of the overall study and its limitations: VDJdb matching was skewed toward anti-spike CD8 responses and likely underestimated virus-specific expansions by missing private and CD4 specificities.

The table lists this clonotype with many counts. Its antigen target is currently unknown. The input lacks base qualities; no much larger clone sits a single base away. A case-control design nested within a healthcare worker cohort in London, UK, was used, with weekly nasopharyngeal swab PCR tests and blood sampling performed. Healthcare workers were recruited during the week of the UK lockdown, between 23 and 31 March 2020, and followed weekly for up to roughly 15 weeks. From its cysteine to its phenylalanine, the CDR3 spans 19 amino acids. Solely the CDR3 DNA is kept, with 57 bases framed from the first base. In the germline V gene (reference sequence), CDR1 corresponds to GTSNPN and CDR2 to SVGIG. V gives up 2 bases and J gives up 2 bases, and the segment between their germline ends measures 22 bases. Libraries came from 5' RACE. The instrument given in TCRdb is NextSeq 500. Unique molecular identifiers were attached to individual cDNA molecules in the TCR library protocol so that sequencing error and PCR bias could be corrected. Both TCR alpha and beta chains were sequenced, and tight co-correlation was observed between alpha and beta sequence abundances in each sample. As for the original processing: Decombinator V4 was used to perform V gene, J gene and CDR3 annotation of TCR sequences. Expanded TCRs were defined as changing significantly between any two time points under a Poisson model with p below 0.0001. TCR abundances were normalised to the total number of TCRs sequenced in each sample and reported as counts per million. MAIT TCRs were defined by TRAV1-2 paired with TRAJ12, TRAJ20 or TRAJ33, and iNKT TCRs by TRAV10 paired with TRAJ18. VDJdb, accessed on 1 November 2021, was searched for TCRs annotated for CMV, EBV and SARS-CoV-2, and TCRs annotated for more than one antigen were excluded. The public reads were run again by TCRdb, first through fastp at Q25 and then through MiXCR, and only productive beta chains were kept. Entries are consolidated by CDR3 protein sequence, retaining the most common genes and DNA. V and J calls and clone size were set by TCRdb, not the authors. This sample gives about 34,000 distinct CDR3 sequences in total; 6% to 7% of them show up just once. 7.5% to 8% of the sample is taken by the ten largest.

This sequence originates from an adult who was a healthcare worker with PCR-confirmed SARS-CoV-2 infection or an uninfected control (not recorded which). The rearranged chain carries TRBV30 and TRBJ2-6, with a tentative D gene TRBD1 over 5 matching bases. Sequenced sample: whole blood. This receptor has the CDR3 CAWSRVTGSKGPGANVLTF. The base sequence is TGTGCCTGGAGTAGGGTCACAGGAAGTAAAGGCCCTGGGGCCAACGTCCTGACTTTC.